This T cell receptor (beta chain) was profiled in a study of blood T cell repertoires in COVID-19. For the study at large: Sites across the United States, Italy and Spain contributed samples from acute and convalescent COVID-19. The cDNA or gDNA used as material had been derived from T cells, B-cell-depleted T cells, or PBMCs.

TCRdb's table, derived via immunoSEQ multiplex PCR, lists solely in-frame clones and lacks some. The data show some 400,000 clones, around nine tenths seen once. Germline values: CDR1 SGHDT, CDR2 YYEEEE. The ends were cut back, 0 bases at V and 5 bases at J, with 12 bases in the middle. This CDR3 region has 16 residues. The chain links TRBV5-6 to TRBJ1-6; D gene uncertain. The clonotype comes from a human donor in a cohort sampled during active COVID-19. Sequenced sample: peripheral blood. DNA of the CDR3: TGTGCCAGCAGCTTGGTAAACACAGAAAATAATTCACCCCTCCACTTT. This translates into CASSLVNTENNSPLHF.